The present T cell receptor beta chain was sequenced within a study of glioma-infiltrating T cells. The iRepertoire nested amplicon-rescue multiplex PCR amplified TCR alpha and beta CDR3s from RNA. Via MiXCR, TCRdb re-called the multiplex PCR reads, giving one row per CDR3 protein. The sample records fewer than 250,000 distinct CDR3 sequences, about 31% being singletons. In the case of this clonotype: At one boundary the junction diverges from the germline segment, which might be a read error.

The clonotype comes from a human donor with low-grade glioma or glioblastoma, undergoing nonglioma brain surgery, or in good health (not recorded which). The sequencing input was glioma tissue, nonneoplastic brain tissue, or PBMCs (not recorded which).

The CDR3 sequence is CASSLASGGSTYTQYF. CDR3 bases: TGTGCCAGCAGCTTAGCGAGCGGGGGAAGCACATATACGCAGTATTTT. V usage is TRBV7-3 and J usage is TRBJ2-3, with 8 bases aligning to TRBD2. The CDR3 is made up of 16 amino acids. Germline CDR1 is SGHTA and CDR2 is FQGTGA. The full variable domain, rest sourced from reference TRBV7-3 and TRBJ2-3, is GAGVSQTPSNKVTEKGKYVELRCDPISGHTALYWYRQSLGQGPEFLIYFQGTGAADDSGLPNDRFFAVRPEGSVSTLKIQRTERGDSAVYLCASSLASGGSTYTQYFGPGTRLTVL.